Shown below are 27 T cell receptor beta chains from a single sample sequenced in a study of shared clonotypes between healthy human individuals. Some clones are missing from TCRdb's copy, which holds only in-frame ones; the method was immunoSEQ multiplex PCR. The table includes approximately 320,000 clones, 80% to 90% detected once. The sample taken for sequencing was memory CD8+ T cells sorted from blood. The subset was: CD45RO+ cells pooled with CCR7-negative TemRA cells. The source is a man aged 18 to 30 in good health.

The chain is built from TRBV10-2 and TRBJ2-1; D possibly corresponds to TRBD1 (5 bases). Between the trimmed V and J ends, which lost 5 bases and 8 bases, there was a span of 10 bases. Germline loops: CDR1 WSHSY, CDR2 SAAADI. This CDR3 is built from 12 residues. CDR3 sequence reads: CASSSSGYEQFF. Written as DNA, the CDR3 is TGCGCCAGCAGTTCATCAGGGTATGAGCAGTTCTTC.

The chain combines TRBV4-3 with TRBJ2-7; TRBD1 might be the D (6 bases). V was clipped by 0 bases and J by 6 bases, with 15 bases between them. This CDR3 contains 15 residues. Looked up from germline, CDR1 is LGHNA and CDR2 is YSLEER. In nucleotides, the CDR3 is TGCGCCAGCAGCCAAGATCTGGGACACCTGGCCGAGCAGTACTTC. Translating it yields CASSQDLGHLAEQYF.

This chain joins TRBV11-3 and TRBJ2-3; D is undetermined. With 5 bases removed from V and 6 bases from J, the gap between germline ends came to 12 bases. This CDR3 is 13 amino acids long. In germline, CDR1 is SGHNT, CDR2 YENEEA. The CDR3 region is CASSTGSFDTQYF. The CDR3 DNA sequence: TGTGCCAGCAGCACCGGCAGCTTCGATACGCAGTATTTT.

This clone was detected once. The same CDR3 also results from other DNA sequences found in this sample. The DNA for the CDR3 is TGTGCCAGCAGTCTACCCTCCTACGAGCAGTACTTC. Residues: CASSLPSYEQYF. The rearrangement uses TRBV28 and TRBJ2-7; D unclear. CDR3 length: 12 residues. CDR1 MDHEN and CDR2 SYDVKM come from the germline V gene. Trimming took off 5 bases at V and 0 bases at J, with 5 bases between the two ends.

This clone has at least ten counts. The chain recombines TRBV5-6 with TRBJ2-2; no firm D call. Deletions cut 0 bases from V and 5 bases from J, with 11 bases between. Germline V gives CDR1 SGHDT, CDR2 YYEEEE. The CDR3 contains 15 residues. DNA for the CDR3: TGTGCCAGCAGCTTGGATTCGGGTAAAACCGGGGAGCTGTTTTTT. Its translation is CASSLDSGKTGELFF. Variable domain in full (rest from reference TRBV5-6 and TRBJ2-2): DAGVTQSPTHLIKTRGQQVTLRCSPKSGHDTVSWYQQALGQGPQFIFQYYEEEERQRGNFPDRFSGHQFPNYSSELNVNALLLGDSALYLCASSLDSGKTGELFFGEGSRLTVL.

This rearrangement joins TRBV4-3 to TRBJ2-1; no firm D call. V shed 0 bases and J shed 4 bases, with 7 bases lying between them. CDR1 and CDR2 from the germline V gene are LGHNA and YSLEER. CDR3 size: 14 residues. CDR3 bases: TGCGCCAGCAGCCAAGATGCCCTTTACAATGAGCAGTTCTTC. Encoded protein: CASSQDALYNEQFF.

The gene calls are TRBV4-1 and TRBJ2-7, with 9 bases identical to TRBD2. Trimming removed 3 bases from V and 5 bases from J; junction bases left unmatched: 5. There are 14 residues in the CDR3. CDR1 and CDR2 from the germline V gene are MGHRA and YSYEKL. In DNA, the CDR3 is TGCGCCAGCAGCCAGCGGACTAGCGAGGACGAGCAGTACTTC. Translation gives CASSQRTSEDEQYF.

The chain is built from TRBV27 and TRBJ2-1; 9 bases are shared with TRBD2. Germline lookup yields CDR1 MNHEY and CDR2 SMNVEV (reference sequence). This CDR3 spans 14 amino acids. Trimming cost V 6 bases and J 6 bases; bases outside gene matches: 6. CDR3 in DNA: TGTGCCAGCAGGAGCGGGGGGCCCGTCAATGAGCAGTTCTTC. Translation gives CASRSGGPVNEQFF.

V usage is TRBV7-9 and J usage is TRBJ2-5; TRBD2 matches at 7 bases. The germline CDR1 and CDR2 sequences are SEHNR and FQNEAQ (reference sequence). The CDR3 loop spans 15 amino acids. With 5 bases clipped from V and 2 bases from J, the junction kept 8 bases outside the gene matches. As DNA, the CDR3 is TGTGCCAGCAGCGACCCGGGGGGTTCGCAAGAGACCCAGTACTTC. Encoded protein: CASSDPGGSQETQYF. Variable domain in full (rest from reference TRBV7-9 and TRBJ2-5): DTGVSQNPRHKITKRGQNVTFRCDPISEHNRLYWYRQTLGQGPEFLTYFQNEAQLEKSRLLSDRFSAERPKGSFSTLEIQRTEQGDSAMYLCASSDPGGSQETQYFGPGTRLLVL.

On this clone itself: Other DNA sequences in the same sample also yield this CDR3. This chain connects TRBV9 to TRBJ1-1; D possibly corresponds to TRBD1 (5 bases). The ends were cut back, 0 bases at V and 4 bases at J, with 7 bases in the middle. Germline V gives CDR1 SGDLS, CDR2 YYNGEE. This CDR3 contains 13 residues. Written as DNA, the CDR3 is TGTGCCAGCAGCGTAGGGGGCCTCACTGAAGCTTTCTTT. Its translation is CASSVGGLTEAFF.

The chain links TRBV12-2 to TRBJ2-2. TRBV12-2 is marked as a pseudogene. The CDR3 has 15 residues. The CDR3: CASRLGPSNTGELFF. The CDR3 bases are TGTGCAAGTCGCTTAGGACCTTCCAACACCGGGGAGCTGTTTTTT.

The chain joins TRBV9 to TRBJ2-2; possible D gene TRBD2, 5 bases. Germline V lookup: CDR1 SGDLS, CDR2 YYNGEE. The CDR3 covers 16 residues. Trimming left V 0 bases short and J 1 base short, with 10 bases between. CDR3 residues: CASSVDQRLNTGELFF. In DNA form, the CDR3 reads TGTGCCAGCAGCGTAGACCAGCGGCTGAACACCGGGGAGCTGTTTTTT.

This chain links TRBV28 with TRBJ2-3; TRBD1 agrees at 7 bases. The germline CDR1 and CDR2 sequences are MDHEN and SYDVKM. The J segment lost 2 bases and the V segment lost 4 bases, leaving 15 bases of the junction unmatched. This CDR3 spans 18 amino acids. CDR3 in DNA: TGTGCCAGCAGTTACAACCCGACAGGGTTGGGGGACACAGATACGCAGTATTTT. Its translation: CASSYNPTGLGDTDTQYF.

V usage is TRBV28 and J usage is TRBJ2-7, with 7 bases matching TRBD1. CDR1 is MDHEN and CDR2 is SYDVKM in the germline V gene. The ends lost 4 bases at V and 2 bases at J; junction bases unmatched: 17. This CDR3 spans 18 amino acids. The CDR3 protein is CASSSLKPGQEWAYEQYF. CDR3 bases: TGTGCCAGCAGTTCCCTCAAACCTGGACAGGAATGGGCCTACGAGCAGTACTTC. Full variable domain (remainder filled in from reference TRBV28 and TRBJ2-7): DVKVTQSSRYLVKRTGEKVFLECVQDMDHENMFWYRQDPGLGLRLIYFSYDVKMKEKGDIPEGYSVSREKKERFSLILESASTNQTSMYLCASSSLKPGQEWAYEQYFGPGTRLTVT.

The chain carries TRBV7-9 and TRBJ1-6; the D is unclear. Trimming took 1 base from V and 0 from J, leaving 7 bases between them. This CDR3 is built from 16 residues. Germline-derived CDR1 and CDR2 are SEHNR and FQNEAQ (reference sequence). CDR3 sequence (DNA): TGTGCCAGCAGCTTAGGCGGAATCTCCTATAATTCACCCCTCCACTTT. This translates into CASSLGGISYNSPLHF.

J is TRBJ2-7 and V is TRBV7-8; D is perhaps TRBD1 (6 bases). This CDR3 spans 16 amino acids. The V end lost 4 bases, the J end lost 3 bases, and 19 bases lay between the germline ends. The germline CDR1 and CDR2 sequences are SGHVS and FQNEAQ. CDR3 amino acids: CASSYGQTRSFYEQYF. The DNA for the CDR3 is TGTGCCAGCAGCTACGGACAGACAAGGAGCTTCTACGAGCAGTACTTC.

The sample holds one count of this clone. The rearrangement links TRBV6-1 to TRBJ2-3; 10 nucleotides align to TRBD2. Losses at the gene ends were 4 bases for V and 4 bases for J; bases not matched to a gene: 8. The CDR3 is 16 residues long. CDR1 and CDR2 from the germline V gene are MNHNS and SASEGT. The DNA of the CDR3 is TGTGCCAGCAGTGGGCCACTAGCGGGGAGCCCAGATACGCAGTATTTT. This codes for CASSGPLAGSPDTQYF.

This clone was recorded once. The chain links TRBV27 to TRBJ2-7; 10 bases match TRBD1. The trim removed 6 bases at V and 5 bases at J, leaving 7 bases unmatched. CDR1 and CDR2 from the germline V gene are MNHEY and SMNVEV (reference sequence). The CDR3 is 14 residues long. CDR3 nucleotides: TGTGCCAGCAGGCAGGACAGGGGGTTCAACGAGCAGTACTTC. As protein: CASRQDRGFNEQYF.

This chain joins TRBV7-2 and TRBJ2-3; 9 bases fit TRBD1. J gave up 0 bases and V 5 bases, and 3 bases lay outside the gene matches. This CDR3 region has 15 residues. In germline, CDR1 is SGHTA, CDR2 FQGNSA. CDR3 coding DNA: TGTGCCAGCAGCCCCGGGACAGGGAGCACAGATACGCAGTATTTT. Protein sequence: CASSPGTGSTDTQYF.

The chain has TRBV29-1 and TRBJ2-4; tentatively, D is TRBD1 (5 bases). The V gene lost 7 bases and the J gene lost 2 bases, with 9 bases spanning the gap. Germline CDR1 reads SQVTM; CDR2 reads ANQGSEA. The CDR3 runs to 12 residues. CDR3 nucleotide sequence: TGCAGCGCCGCAGGGACCAAAAACATTCAGTACTTC. Protein product: CSAAGTKNIQYF.

V usage is TRBV11-3 and J usage is TRBJ1-3; no clear D. CDR3 size: 14 residues. From germline, CDR1 is SGHNT and CDR2 YENEEA. V gave up 3 bases and J gave up 0 bases, with 6 bases separating them. CDR3 DNA sequence: TGTGCCAGCAGCTTTTGCAGCTCTGGAAACACCATATATTTT. Amino acid sequence: CASSFCSSGNTIYF.

In this sample, this clone turned up a few times. The chain couples TRBV6-5 to TRBJ1-2; D is uncertain. The ends were cut back, 0 bases at V and 8 bases at J, with 10 bases in the middle. Germline V gene sequence: CDR1 MNHEY, CDR2 SVGAGI. This CDR3 region has 13 residues. The CDR3 loop is CASSYSVNQGYTF. CDR3 coding DNA: TGTGCCAGCAGTTACTCGGTCAACCAGGGCTACACCTTC.

This clone appeared a single time. This chain connects TRBV27 to TRBJ2-1; D call uncertain. From germline, CDR1 is MNHEY and CDR2 SMNVEV (reference sequence). V gave up 6 bases and J gave up 0 bases, with 6 bases separating them. This CDR3 contains 13 residues. The CDR3 coding sequence is TGTGCCAGCAGCTTTCTCTCCTACAATGAGCAGTTCTTC. Its translation: CASSFLSYNEQFF.

The chain recombines TRBV27 with TRBJ2-7; D may correspond to TRBD1 or TRBD2 (5 bases each). V was cut by 4 bases and J by 7 bases, with 11 bases left in between. The V gene's germline CDR1 is MNHEY and CDR2 SMNVEV (reference sequence). This CDR3 has 12 amino acids. The CDR3 here is CASSWSGQEQYF. In DNA form, the CDR3 reads TGTGCCAGCAGTTGGTCGGGGCAAGAGCAGTACTTC.

V gene TRBV6-6 combines with J gene TRBJ2-1, with TRBD2 identical over 8 bases. Germline CDR1 MNHNY, CDR2 SVGAGI (reference sequence). There are 15 residues in the CDR3. V was pared by 6 bases and J by 4 bases, with 8 bases of the junction left unmatched. CDR3 sequence reads: CASSLDSGDYNEQFF. CDR3 in DNA: TGTGCCAGCAGCCTTGATAGCGGGGATTACAATGAGCAGTTCTTC.

V is TRBV10-2 and J is TRBJ2-7; no reliable D call. CDR1 WSHSY and CDR2 SAAADI come from the germline V gene. The CDR3 covers 11 residues. Trimming cost V 5 bases and J 2 bases, with 4 bases left between them. CDR3 in DNA: TGCGCCAGCAGTATTGCCTACGAGCAGTACTTC. Its translation: CASSIAYEQYF.

The rearrangement joins TRBV6-1 to TRBJ2-2; 8 nucleotides agree with TRBD2. Germline loops: CDR1 MNHNS, CDR2 SASEGT. The CDR3 is 15 residues long. J lost 4 bases, V lost 2 bases, and 3 bases had no gene match. CDR3 residues: CASSELSGVTGELFF. CDR3 sequence (DNA): TGTGCCAGCAGTGAACTTAGCGGGGTCACCGGGGAGCTGTTTTTT.